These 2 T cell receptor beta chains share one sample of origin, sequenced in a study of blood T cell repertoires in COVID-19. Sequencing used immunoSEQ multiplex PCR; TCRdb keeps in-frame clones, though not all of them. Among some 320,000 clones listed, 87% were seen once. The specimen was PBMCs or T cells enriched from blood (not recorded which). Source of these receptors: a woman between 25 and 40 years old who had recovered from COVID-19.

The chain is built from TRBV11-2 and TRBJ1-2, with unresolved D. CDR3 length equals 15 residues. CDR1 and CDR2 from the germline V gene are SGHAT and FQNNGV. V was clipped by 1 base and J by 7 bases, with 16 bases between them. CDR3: CASSLGPAGSGGYTF. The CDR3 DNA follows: TGTGCCAGCAGCTTAGGCCCCGCCGGTTCTGGTGGCTACACCTTC.

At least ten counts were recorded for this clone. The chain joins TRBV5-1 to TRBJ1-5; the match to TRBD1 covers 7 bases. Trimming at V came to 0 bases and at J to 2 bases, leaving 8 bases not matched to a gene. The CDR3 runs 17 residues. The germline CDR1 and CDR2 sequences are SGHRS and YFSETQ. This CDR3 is CASSLGSGGGGNQPQHF. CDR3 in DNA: TGCGCCAGCAGCTTGGGGTCAGGAGGGGGCGGCAATCAGCCCCAGCATTTT.